The 21 T cell receptor beta chains below come from one sample, sequenced in a study of blood T cell repertoires in COVID-19. Only in-frame clones appear in the TCRdb table, and some are missing; sequencing was by immunoSEQ multiplex PCR. The sample comprises tens of thousands of clones, 82% of which are singletons, and around 20% rests with the top ten. Sequenced: peripheral blood. These receptors were collected from a human donor in a cohort sampled during active COVID-19.

The chain carries TRBV6-2 or TRBV6-3 and TRBJ2-1, with D hard to call. The CDR3 contains 11 residues. Between the trimmed V and J ends, which lost 2 bases and 7 bases, there was a span of 3 bases. The germline CDR1 and CDR2 sequences are MNHEY and SVGEGT. The CDR3 coding sequence is TGTGCCAGCAGTTACACAAATGAGCAGTTCTTC. Its translation is CASSYTNEQFF.

The chain employs TRBV4-1 and TRBJ1-4, with TRBD1 as a possible D gene (6 bases). Trimming cost V 4 bases and J 8 bases, with 17 bases left between them. There are 15 residues in the CDR3. The V gene's germline CDR1 is MGHRA and CDR2 YSYEKL. The CDR3: CASSRLQGLGEKLFF. DNA for the CDR3: TGCGCCAGCAGCCGATTACAGGGATTAGGAGAAAAACTGTTTTTT.

This clone occurred once. The rearrangement uses TRBV7-3 and TRBJ2-7, with TRBD1 identical over 9 bases. The J segment lost 6 bases and the V segment lost 8 bases, leaving 11 bases of the junction unmatched. Germline-derived CDR1 and CDR2 are SGHTA and FQGTGA. This CDR3 is 14 amino acids long. DNA of the CDR3: TGTGCCAGCTCGCCGGGACAGGGATTAGGCGAGCAGTACTTC. Protein sequence: CASSPGQGLGEQYF.

The V call is TRBV10-1, the J call TRBJ1-5; 9 bases are shared with TRBD1. In germline, CDR1 is WNHNN, CDR2 SYGVQD (reference sequence). Trimming cost V 10 bases and J 0 bases; bases outside gene matches: 4. The length of the CDR3 is 14 residues. Here the CDR3 DNA reads TGCGCCAAAGGGACAGGGCTTAGCAATCAGCCCCAGCATTTT. It specifies CAKGTGLSNQPQHF.

This rearrangement joins TRBV6-1 to TRBJ1-2; D is perhaps TRBD1 (6 bases). This CDR3 comprises 16 residues. V lost 4 bases and J 7 bases, leaving 22 bases between the germline ends. From germline, CDR1 is MNHNS and CDR2 SASEGT. CDR3 amino acids: CASSGSGTSILRGYTF. CDR3 DNA sequence: TGTGCCAGCAGTGGGTCCGGGACAAGCATTTTACGTGGCTACACCTTC.

V is TRBV30 and J is TRBJ1-4; weak D call: TRBD1 (6 bases). CDR3 length equals 15 residues. With 7 bases removed from V and 3 bases from J, the gap between germline ends came to 18 bases. Germline CDR1 reads GTSNPN; CDR2 reads SVGIG (reference sequence). Here the CDR3 reads CASGPRGAPNEKLFF. The DNA for the CDR3 is TGTGCCTCGGGCCCTCGGGGGGCCCCTAATGAAAAACTGTTTTTT.

This clone was observed a handful of times. The genes are TRBV2 and TRBJ2-7, with unresolved D. The CDR3 contains 13 residues. Germline CDR1 is SNHLY and CDR2 is FYNNEI. Trimming shortened V by 5 bases and J by 3 bases, and 11 bases separated the two germline ends. CDR3 coding DNA: TGTGCCAGCAGTACGTCCAGATACTACGAGCAGTACTTC. Protein: CASSTSRYYEQYF.

The genes are TRBV19 and TRBJ1-5; 10 bases align to TRBD1. Trimming cost V 7 bases and J 7 bases; bases outside gene matches: 10. The germline V gene encodes CDR1 LNHDA and CDR2 SQIVND (reference sequence). The CDR3 length is 15 residues. The CDR3 spells CASNPGQGLYQPQHF. The CDR3 nucleotides are TGTGCCAGTAATCCGGGACAGGGGCTCTACCAGCCCCAGCATTTT.

V gene TRBV4-1 combines with J gene TRBJ1-4; TRBD1 might be the D (5 bases). The CDR3 has 15 amino acids. Germline values: CDR1 MGHRA, CDR2 YSYEKL. V was trimmed by 0 bases and J by 4 bases, leaving 9 bases between them. CDR3 sequence (DNA): TGCGCCAGCAGCCAAGAAGGGGCAGTTAATGAAAAACTGTTTTTT. Its protein is CASSQEGAVNEKLFF.

This clone was detected only a few times. The chain combines TRBV2 with TRBJ1-2; tentatively, D is TRBD1 (6 bases). This CDR3 has 14 amino acids. V lost 6 bases and J lost 0, with 11 bases in between. Germline lookup yields CDR1 SNHLY and CDR2 FYNNEI. CDR3 amino acids: CASREDSTNYGYTF. CDR3 nucleotides: TGTGCCAGCAGGGAGGACAGTACTAACTATGGCTACACCTTC.

In DNA, the CDR3 is TGTGCCAGTAGGAGCACAGGGGTAAGTGAAAAACTGTTTTTT. Translating gives CASRSTGVSEKLFF. This chain connects TRBV19 to TRBJ1-4; TRBD1 aligns across 7 bases. The germline CDR1 and CDR2 sequences are LNHDA and SQIVND (reference sequence). The V gene end was trimmed by 6 bases and the J gene end by 7 bases; junction bases not matched to a gene: 8. The CDR3 covers 14 residues.

V usage is TRBV29-1 and J usage is TRBJ2-7, with D possibly TRBD1 on 6 matching bases. The CDR3 is made up of 15 amino acids. Germline V gene sequence: CDR1 SQVTM, CDR2 ANQGSEA. The V and J ends lost 3 bases and 0 bases respectively, with 15 bases between them. The CDR3 reads CSVDFGDKSSYEQYF. Here the CDR3 DNA reads TGCAGCGTTGATTTCGGGGACAAGAGCTCCTACGAGCAGTACTTC.

This clone has only a few counts. This chain joins TRBV5-4 and TRBJ2-6; 11 bases are a match to TRBD1. This CDR3 region has 15 residues. Germline V gives CDR1 SGHNT, CDR2 YYREEE (reference sequence). Trimming at V came to 4 bases and at J to 12 bases, leaving 9 bases not matched to a gene. CDR3 nucleotide sequence: TGTGCCAGCAGCCTTGGACAGGGGGCTCTTCTCGTCCTGACTTTC. It codes for CASSLGQGALLVLTF.

In DNA, the CDR3 is TGTGCCAGCAGGCCGACAGGGGTCCCGCGGGATTTCTTT. The encoded protein is CASRPTGVPRDFF. The chain links TRBV12-3 or TRBV12-4 to TRBJ1-1; 8 bases are a match to TRBD1. This CDR3 has 13 amino acids. The V gene end was trimmed by 6 bases and the J gene end by 13 bases; junction bases not matched to a gene: 13.

The chain uses TRBV5-1 and TRBJ1-2, with 8 bases identical to TRBD1. V shed 0 bases and J 3 bases; nucleotides not matched to a gene: 4. Per germline, CDR1 SGHRS and CDR2 YFSETQ. This CDR3 spans 15 amino acids. For the CDR3, the DNA is TGCGCCAGCAGCTTGGGGTCAGGGGGCGACTATGGCTACACCTTC. Encoded protein: CASSLGSGGDYGYTF.

With respect to this clone: One junction end does not reproduce the germline sequence, and a read error may be involved. The CDR3 sequence is CASVLGQSSTEAFF. CDR3 DNA sequence: TGTGCTAGTGTTTTGGGACAGTCGAGTACTGAAGCTTTCTTT. V gene TRBV12-5 combines with J gene TRBJ1-1, with TRBD1 identical over 7 bases. Germline CDR1 and CDR2: LGHNT and FRNRAP. This CDR3 is 14 amino acids long.

The chain uses TRBV30 and TRBJ1-4; 7 nucleotides match TRBD1. Germline CDR1 GTSNPN, CDR2 SVGIG (reference sequence). The CDR3 is made up of 14 amino acids. Losses at the gene ends were 0 bases for V and 5 bases for J; bases not matched to a gene: 3. The CDR3 sequence: CAWSVGQSNEKLFF. CDR3 nucleotides: TGTGCCTGGAGTGTGGGACAGTCAAATGAAAAACTGTTTTTT.

The chain carries TRBV19 and TRBJ1-6, with 7 nucleotides matching TRBD1. The germline gives CDR1 LNHDA, CDR2 SQIVND (reference sequence). J lost 0 bases, V lost 8 bases, and 10 bases had no gene match. The CDR3 runs to 17 residues. The CDR3 loop reads CASADRVPRSYNSPLHF. As DNA, the CDR3 is TGTGCCAGTGCCGACAGGGTGCCTCGCTCCTATAATTCACCCCTCCACTTT.

The rearrangement links TRBV7-9 to TRBJ1-2; 7 nucleotides agree with TRBD1. Germline V gene sequence: CDR1 SEHNR, CDR2 FQNEAQ (reference sequence). V dropped 5 bases and J dropped 2; count of bases not matched to a gene: 8. The CDR3 totals 15 residues. CDR3 in amino acids: CASSHLRGQNYGYTF. DNA of the CDR3: TGTGCCAGCAGCCACTTAAGGGGACAGAACTATGGCTACACCTTC.

The chain combines TRBV18 with TRBJ2-6; unclear D gene. V was pared by 2 bases and J by 1 base, with 9 bases between. Germline CDR1 and CDR2: KGHSH and LQKENI. The CDR3 has 16 amino acids. In nucleotides, the CDR3 is TGTGCCAGCTCACCAAGGAGTCAATCTGGGGCCAACGTCCTGACTTTC. Translated, it gives CASSPRSQSGANVLTF.

This rearrangement joins TRBV7-9 to TRBJ1-1; weak D call: TRBD1 (5 bases). CDR3 length: 14 residues. Between the trimmed V and J ends, which lost 5 bases and 0 bases, there was a span of 10 bases. Germline loops: CDR1 SEHNR, CDR2 FQNEAQ (reference sequence). The CDR3: CASSAQGMNTEAFF. DNA of the CDR3: TGTGCCAGCAGCGCGCAGGGAATGAACACTGAAGCTTTCTTT.